Following are 12 T cell receptor beta chains from one sample sequenced in a study of blood T cell repertoires in COVID-19. Method: immunoSEQ multiplex PCR; TCRdb's copy keeps in-frame clones and lacks some. The sample consists of 45,000 to 65,000 clones, around 89% of them appearing once. Sequencing was done on a sample of peripheral blood. Receptors were obtained from a human donor in a cohort sampled during active COVID-19.

The chain is built from TRBV28 and TRBJ2-7, with D perhaps matching TRBD2 (6 bases). The germline gives CDR1 MDHEN, CDR2 SYDVKM. The V end was cut by 6 bases, the J end by 1 base, with 22 bases between. The CDR3 runs 17 residues. CDR3 sequence: CASRWTVGGVRSYEQYF. The CDR3 DNA follows: TGTGCCAGCAGGTGGACCGTGGGCGGGGTGAGGTCCTACGAGCAGTACTTC.

The rearrangement uses TRBV25-1 and TRBJ1-6; possibly TRBD1 for D (5 bases). Trimming took off 6 bases at V and 4 bases at J, with 13 bases between the two ends. Germline V gene data show CDR1 as MGHDK and CDR2 as SYGVNS. This CDR3 has 15 residues. The CDR3 bases are TGTGCCAGCAGCGTGGGGGGGAGGTATAATTCACCCCTCCACTTT. Its protein is CASSVGGRYNSPLHF.

This chain links TRBV4-2 with TRBJ2-1; 7 bases are shared with TRBD1. CDR3 length equals 16 residues. V shed 4 bases, J shed 5 bases, and the junction held 11 bases outside the gene matches. Germline CDR1 LGHNA, CDR2 YNFKEQ. CDR3 in DNA: TGTGCCAGCAGCCCCTCCGGGACAGCTGCCGACAATGAGCAGTTCTTC. Translating it yields CASSPSGTAADNEQFF.

The chain carries TRBV29-1 and TRBJ2-1, with D possibly TRBD2 on 7 matching bases. The V end was cut by 0 bases, the J end by 9 bases, with 18 bases between. The CDR3 consists of 15 residues. Germline loops: CDR1 SQVTM, CDR2 ANQGSEA. CDR3 protein: CSVEEGGVKGSEQFF. CDR3 DNA: TGCAGCGTTGAAGAAGGGGGGGTAAAGGGATCTGAGCAGTTCTTC.

The chain couples TRBV11-1 to TRBJ2-5, with 14 bases fitting TRBD2. This CDR3 is 16 amino acids long. After removal of 1 base from V and 3 bases from J, the junction contained 1 base not matched to a gene. The germline CDR1 and CDR2 sequences are SGHAT and FQDESV (reference sequence). The CDR3: CASSLGGLAGEETQYF. Written as DNA, the CDR3 is TGTGCCAGCAGCTTAGGGGGACTAGCGGGGGAAGAGACCCAGTACTTC.

This chain uses TRBV11-2 with TRBJ2-7; tentatively, D is TRBD1 (7 bases). The germline V gene encodes CDR1 SGHAT and CDR2 FQNNGV. V was trimmed by 3 bases and J by 2 bases, leaving 14 bases between them. The CDR3 loop spans 15 amino acids. The CDR3 nucleotides read TGTGCCAGCAGCTTGTCGGGCAGGGGGGCCTACGAGCAGTACTTC. It specifies CASSLSGRGAYEQYF.

This clone was found a few times. The chain recombines TRBV2 with TRBJ1-1; 9 nucleotides align to TRBD1. Germline-derived CDR1 and CDR2 are SNHLY and FYNNEI. The trim removed 9 bases at V and 3 bases at J, leaving 5 bases unmatched. This CDR3 is 13 amino acids long. The CDR3 here is CARGTGPDTEAFF. The CDR3 DNA is TGTGCCAGAGGGACAGGGCCAGACACTGAAGCTTTCTTT.

This chain links TRBV6-5 with TRBJ1-2; D is ambiguous. The V end was cut by 7 bases, the J end by 3 bases, with 6 bases between. Germline loops: CDR1 MNHEY, CDR2 SVGAGI. The CDR3 is made up of 11 amino acids. The CDR3 DNA reads TGTGCCAGCACAGGTTACTATGGCTACACCTTC. The encoded protein is CASTGYYGYTF.

This chain connects TRBV12-3 or TRBV12-4 to TRBJ1-2; no firm D call. The germline V and J ends were trimmed by 8 bases and 8 bases, with 18 bases remaining between them. The CDR3 covers 13 residues. The CDR3 protein is CASRGGKGYGYTF. The DNA of the CDR3 is TGTGCCAGCCGGGGAGGAAAAGGTTACGGCTACACCTTC.

This rearrangement joins TRBV24-1 to TRBJ1-1; TRBD1 is a possible D gene (6 bases). The length of the CDR3 is 14 residues. V lost 1 base and J 6 bases, leaving 11 bases between the germline ends. In germline, CDR1 is KGHDR, CDR2 SFDVKD. CDR3 region: CATSDFRQEPEAFF. DNA for the CDR3: TGTGCCACCAGTGATTTTCGACAGGAACCTGAAGCTTTCTTT.

This rearrangement joins TRBV30 to TRBJ1-6, with D perhaps TRBD1 (5 bases). The V and J ends lost 4 bases and 11 bases respectively, with 21 bases between them. CDR1 and CDR2 from the germline V gene are GTSNPN and SVGIG (reference sequence). This CDR3 has 15 residues. The CDR3 nucleotides read TGTGCCTGGACCCTTCAAGGGCAGGGATTAACACCCCTCCACTTT. Residues: CAWTLQGQGLTPLHF. Full variable domain (missing parts from reference TRBV30 and TRBJ1-6): SQTIHQWPATLVQPVGSPLSLECTVEGTSNPNLYWYRQAAGRGLQLLFYSVGIGQISSEVPQNLSASRPQDRQFILSSKKLLLSDSGFYLCAWTLQGQGLTPLHFGNGTRLTVT.

The chain carries TRBV5-1 and TRBJ2-7; D might be TRBD1 (6 bases). Trimming stripped 5 bases from V and 2 bases from J, with 17 bases between. The CDR3 contains 15 residues. CDR1 is SGHRS and CDR2 is YFSETQ in the germline V gene. The CDR3 loop is CASRRTGTQTYEQYF. CDR3 in DNA: TGCGCCAGCAGGCGGACCGGGACACAGACCTACGAGCAGTACTTC.